Below are 10 T cell receptor beta chains sequenced from a single sample in a study of patients and donors after allogeneic stem cell transplantation. TCRdb reprocessed the RT-PCR reads with MiXCR, giving one entry per CDR3 protein. The profile covers about 19,000 distinct CDR3 sequences, with 4.9% appearing a single time and 35% to 50% taken by the ten largest. The sequenced sample consisted of blood, either unsorted or a sorted T cell fraction (not recorded which). These receptors were taken from a human donor who was either an allogeneic HSCT recipient or a stem cell or donor lymphocyte infusion donor (not recorded which). It is not recorded whose cells these are; they may come from a transplant donor.

This clonotype was detected many times. The CDR3 loop is CAISVDTSRSYEQYF. Written as DNA, the CDR3 is TGTGCCATCAGTGTAGATACTAGCAGATCCTACGAGCAGTACTTC. The chain combines TRBV10-3 with TRBJ2-7; D possibly corresponds to TRBD2 (6 bases). The V end lost 4 bases, the J end lost 1 base, and 14 bases lay between the germline ends. Germline V gene sequence: CDR1 ENHRY, CDR2 SYGVKD. The CDR3 has 15 residues.

This clonotype came up many times. V usage is TRBV9 and J usage is TRBJ1-4, with 10 bases aligning to TRBD1. Germline CDR1 and CDR2: SGDLS and YYNGEE. CDR3 size: 17 residues. The V gene end was trimmed by 3 bases and the J gene end by 4 bases; junction bases not matched to a gene: 9. The CDR3 DNA follows: TGTGCCAGCAGCGCAGACAGGGGGCGCACTCTTAATGAAAAACTGTTTTTT. It yields the protein CASSADRGRTLNEKLFF.

Many counts were recorded for this clonotype. The J gene is TRBJ1-5, the V gene TRBV18; the D is unclear. This CDR3 contains 13 residues. The germline V gene encodes CDR1 KGHSH and CDR2 LQKENI. V lost 3 bases, J lost 4 bases, and 7 bases lay in between. DNA of the CDR3: TGTGCCAGCTCACCCGAGAGGAATCAGCCCCAGCATTTT. Translating it yields CASSPERNQPQHF.

This clonotype has at least ten counts. This chain links TRBV7-9 with TRBJ2-5; 7 nucleotides line up with TRBD1. The CDR3 runs to 15 residues. With 5 bases clipped from V and 2 bases from J, the junction kept 8 bases outside the gene matches. Germline V gene lookup returns CDR1 SEHNR and CDR2 FQNEAQ (reference sequence). The CDR3 reads CASSLAGTAQETQYF. The CDR3 coding sequence is TGTGCCAGCAGCCTCGCCGGGACAGCACAAGAGACCCAGTACTTC.

This clonotype was counted ten times or more. The J gene is TRBJ1-2, the V gene TRBV9; TRBD1 agrees at 8 bases. CDR1 SGDLS and CDR2 YYNGEE come from the germline V gene. The V and J ends lost 3 bases and 7 bases, in that order; junction bases with no gene match: 8. The CDR3 has 14 residues. The CDR3 region has the DNA TGTGCCAGCAGCGAACAGCAGGGGGCCGGTGGCTACACCTTC. This translates into CASSEQQGAGGYTF.

In its sample, this clonotype was seen many times. The J gene is TRBJ1-5, the V gene TRBV28; the D is unclear. The CDR3 runs to 15 residues. The germline CDR1 and CDR2 sequences are MDHEN and SYDVKM. V lost 6 bases, J lost 1 base, and 13 bases lay in between. CDR3 nucleotide sequence: TGTGCCAGCAGAAGCGGTGCCAGAAGCAATCAGCCCCAGCATTTT. It yields the protein CASRSGARSNQPQHF. Drawing the rest from reference TRBV28 and TRBJ1-5, the complete variable domain is DVKVTQSSRYLVKRTGEKVFLECVQDMDHENMFWYRQDPGLGLRLIYFSYDVKMKEKGDIPEGYSVSREKKERFSLILESASTNQTSMYLCASRSGARSNQPQHFGDGTRLSIL.

The table lists this clonotype with many counts. V usage is TRBV20-1 and J usage is TRBJ2-1; TRBD2 matches 8 bases. The CDR3 runs 15 residues. Germline V CDR1 and CDR2: DFQATT, SNEGSKA (reference sequence). V was clipped by 0 bases and J by 6 bases; unmatched bases: 7. The CDR3, as DNA: TGCAGTGCTAGAGATCCCCAAGCGGGAGTCAATGAGCAGTTCTTC. Its translation is CSARDPQAGVNEQFF.

The gene calls are TRBV5-6 and TRBJ1-5, with D tentatively TRBD1 (5 bases). CDR1 and CDR2 (germline): SGHDT, YYEEEE. The ends were cut back, 0 bases at V and 4 bases at J, with 11 bases in the middle. The CDR3 extends over 15 amino acids. This chain's CDR3 is CASSLGGERNQPQHF. CDR3 coding DNA: TGTGCCAGCAGCTTGGGGGGGGAAAGAAATCAGCCCCAGCATTTT.

The V call is TRBV7-9, the J call TRBJ1-1; possible D gene TRBD1, 6 bases. The CDR3 covers 13 residues. Germline CDR1 reads SEHNR; CDR2 reads FQNEAQ (reference sequence). Trimming left V 5 bases short and J 4 bases short, with 11 bases between. DNA for the CDR3: TGTGCCAGCAGCGAAACAGGGCTCACTGAAGCTTTCTTT. It codes for CASSETGLTEAFF.

This clonotype came up many times. DNA of the CDR3: TGTGCCAGCTCACCAGGGGCGAACCTTAACTATGGCTACACCTTC. Its protein product is CASSPGANLNYGYTF. The rearrangement uses TRBV18 and TRBJ1-2; D perhaps matches TRBD1 (5 bases). Looked up from germline, CDR1 is KGHSH and CDR2 is LQKENI. The CDR3 length is 15 residues. V was shortened by 2 bases and J by 1 base, with 11 bases between the two germline ends.